The 18 T cell receptor beta chains below all came from one sample that was sequenced in a study of T cells in Graves' hyperthyroidism and ophthalmopathy. The investigators amplified TCR beta CDR3 regions from RNA transcripts. TCR CDR3 underwent first-round RT-PCR with the HTBI primer set. TCRdb reprocessed the multiplex PCR reads with MiXCR, giving one entry per CDR3 protein. The sample lists about 260,000 distinct CDR3 sequences; about 15% were seen once. The sequenced material came from blood. The receptor source for this set is a young woman with Graves' ophthalmopathy.

This clonotype was recorded a few times. This chain connects TRBV30 to TRBJ2-3, with 8 bases aligning to TRBD2. The junction had 2 bases not matched to a gene; V was cut back by 0 bases and J by 3 bases. Germline V gene lookup returns CDR1 GTSNPN and CDR2 SVGIG (reference sequence). This CDR3 spans 14 amino acids. CDR3: CAWSVPGGTDTQYF. CDR3 nucleotides: TGTGCCTGGAGTGTACCGGGGGGGACAGATACGCAGTATTTT.

The chain has TRBV27 and TRBJ2-7; 9 bases agree with TRBD1. The germline CDR1 and CDR2 sequences are MNHEY and SMNVEV (reference sequence). V was pared by 7 bases and J by 4 bases, with 8 bases of the junction left unmatched. The CDR3 is 14 amino acids. Here the CDR3 reads CASNSRDRAYEQYF. The CDR3 DNA reads TGTGCCAGCAATAGTAGGGACAGGGCGTACGAGCAGTACTTC.

This clonotype appeared many times. The J gene is TRBJ2-5, the V gene TRBV5-1; possibly TRBD2 for D (5 bases). V was pared by 6 bases and J by 2 bases, with 11 bases between. The CDR3 is 13 residues long. Germline-derived CDR1 and CDR2 are SGHRS and YFSETQ. The CDR3 spells CASMASRQETQYF. In DNA, the CDR3 is TGCGCCAGCATGGCTAGCAGACAAGAGACCCAGTACTTC.

This clonotype was counted many times. The chain links TRBV5-1 to TRBJ2-1; 7 bases match TRBD2. With 9 bases clipped from V and 5 bases from J, the junction kept 8 bases outside the gene matches. The CDR3 is 13 amino acids. Germline CDR1 and CDR2: SGHRS and YFSETQ. DNA for the CDR3: TGCGCCACTTCCACCCGGGGGGACAATGAGCAGTTCTTC. Residues: CATSTRGDNEQFF.

This clonotype was seen many times. The V and J genes are TRBV9 and TRBJ1-1; D is ambiguous. The germline CDR1 and CDR2 sequences are SGDLS and YYNGEE. This CDR3 contains 15 residues. V lost 0 bases and J lost 0, with 9 bases in between. The CDR3 DNA reads TGTGCCAGCAGCGTAGTTGAACGGATGAACACTGAAGCTTTCTTT. This encodes CASSVVERMNTEAFF.

This clonotype was seen repeatedly, ten times or more. This rearrangement joins TRBV5-1 to TRBJ2-5; 7 positions match TRBD1. This CDR3 is 15 amino acids long. Looked up from germline, CDR1 is SGHRS and CDR2 is YFSETQ. J lost 5 bases, V lost 4 bases, and 11 bases had no gene match. The CDR3 nucleotides are TGCGCCAGCAGCCCAGGACAGGTCAACGGGGAGACCCAGTACTTC. Amino acid sequence: CASSPGQVNGETQYF. The variable domain in full, completed from reference TRBV5-1 and TRBJ2-5, reads KAGVTQTPRYLIKTRGQQVTLSCSPISGHRSVSWYQQTPGQGLQFLFEYFSETQRNKGNFPGRFSGRQFSNSRSEMNVSTLELGDSALYLCASSPGQVNGETQYFGPGTRLLVL.

This clonotype has at least ten counts. J is TRBJ1-4 and V is TRBV3-1; D is ambiguous. The CDR3 spans 15 residues. CDR1 is LGHDT, CDR2 YNNKEL, per germline (reference sequence). Trimming pared 0 bases from V and 3 bases from J, leaving 8 bases between. The CDR3 loop is CASSQDTAANEKLFF. DNA of the CDR3: TGTGCCAGCAGCCAAGATACTGCAGCTAATGAAAAACTGTTTTTT.

A single count supports this clonotype. The CDR3 protein is CSAGTGRAYEQYF. The CDR3 nucleotides are TGCAGTGCAGGGACAGGGAGGGCCTACGAGCAGTACTTC. V and J are TRBV20-1 and TRBJ2-7; 9 bases fit TRBD1. The germline CDR1 and CDR2 sequences are DFQATT and SNEGSKA (reference sequence). The trim removed 6 bases at V and 2 bases at J, leaving 5 bases unmatched. The CDR3 spans 13 residues.

This chain uses TRBV7-2 with TRBJ2-1; 16 nucleotides agree with TRBD2. The germline CDR1 and CDR2 sequences are SGHTA and FQGNSA. The junction had 11 bases not matched to a gene; V was cut back by 5 bases and J by 7 bases. The CDR3 has 18 residues. CDR3 residues: CASSRTGTSGRGRNEQFF. The CDR3 DNA reads as TGTGCCAGCAGCCGGACCGGGACTAGCGGGAGGGGACGTAATGAGCAGTTCTTC.

This clonotype has a count of ten or more. The rearrangement uses TRBV18 and TRBJ1-5; TRBD1 aligns across 7 bases. The trim removed 5 bases at V and 1 base at J, leaving 5 bases unmatched. CDR1 and CDR2 from the germline V gene are KGHSH and LQKENI. The CDR3 runs 15 residues. CDR3 sequence: CASSKQGPSNQPQHF. The CDR3 region has the DNA TGTGCCAGCTCAAAACAGGGGCCAAGCAATCAGCCCCAGCATTTT. The complete variable domain, with remaining parts taken from reference TRBV18 and TRBJ1-5, reads NAGVMQNPRHLVRRRGQEARLRCSPMKGHSHVYWYRQLPEEGLKFMVYLQKENIIDESGMPKERFSAEFPKEGPSILRIQQVVRGDSAAYFCASSKQGPSNQPQHFGDGTRLSIL.

This clonotype was picked up many times. J is TRBJ1-3 and V is TRBV3-1, with D perhaps matching TRBD1 (5 bases). This CDR3 contains 15 residues. Trimming pared 3 bases from V and 0 bases from J, leaving 9 bases between. Germline V gene lookup returns CDR1 LGHDT and CDR2 YNNKEL (reference sequence). CDR3 protein: CASSQGLISGNTIYF. Written as DNA, the CDR3 is TGTGCCAGCAGCCAGGGGCTTATCTCTGGAAACACCATATATTTT.

At least ten counts were recorded for this clonotype. The rearrangement links TRBV12-3 or TRBV12-4 to TRBJ1-4; D gene uncertain. This CDR3 contains 14 residues. Trimming cost V 5 bases and J 6 bases, with 13 bases left between them. The CDR3 loop reads CASSLSVIDEKLFF. Here the CDR3 DNA reads TGTGCCAGCAGTCTCAGCGTAATAGATGAAAAACTGTTTTTT.

This clonotype was seen repeatedly, ten times or more. The chain links TRBV6-5 to TRBJ1-5; D is uncertain. Germline-derived CDR1 and CDR2 are MNHEY and SVGAGI. V shed 0 bases and J shed 8 bases, with 11 bases lying between them. The CDR3 sequence is 14 residues long. The CDR3 spells CASSYSRPSEPQHF. In DNA, the CDR3 is TGTGCCAGCAGTTACTCGAGACCTAGCGAGCCCCAGCATTTT.

Concerning this clonotype itself: A much larger clone sits a single nucleotide away, making a read error possible. The J gene is TRBJ2-5, the V gene TRBV5-8; 10 bases map to TRBD2. J gave up 1 base and V 2 bases, and 8 bases lay outside the gene matches. CDR1 is SGHTS and CDR2 is YDEGEE in the germline V gene. The CDR3 contains 17 residues. CDR3 sequence reads: CASSLPGLARVQETQYF. For the CDR3, the DNA is TGTGCCAGCAGCTTACCGGGACTAGCGAGGGTCCAAGAGACCCAGTACTTC.

This clonotype was seen at least ten times. The V gene is TRBV7-2, the J gene TRBJ1-5; 10 positions match TRBD1. With V trimmed by 4 bases and J by 4 bases, 7 bases remained unmatched. The CDR3 loop spans 16 amino acids. Germline V CDR1 and CDR2: SGHTA, FQGNSA. CDR3 amino acids: CASSSRPGQGNQPQHF. As DNA, the CDR3 is TGTGCCAGCAGCTCAAGACCGGGACAGGGGAATCAGCCCCAGCATTTT.

The sample holds many counts of this clonotype. The chain joins TRBV7-6 to TRBJ2-5, with 8 bases that match TRBD2. J gave up 5 bases and V 6 bases, and 5 bases lay outside the gene matches. The germline CDR1 and CDR2 sequences are SGHVS and FNYEAQ. The CDR3 extends over 13 amino acids. CDR3 sequence reads: CASRTAGVETQYF. CDR3 bases: TGTGCCAGCAGAACAGCGGGAGTTGAGACCCAGTACTTC.

Many counts were recorded for this clonotype. The V call is TRBV6-2 or TRBV6-3, the J call TRBJ2-7, with 7 bases aligning to TRBD2. The germline V gene encodes CDR1 MNHEY and CDR2 SVGEGT. J was trimmed by 3 bases and V by 7 bases; bases with no gene match: 15. This CDR3 region has 16 residues. The CDR3 protein is CASKSFAGVPLYEQYF. The CDR3, as DNA: TGTGCCAGCAAGTCCTTCGCGGGAGTTCCTCTCTACGAGCAGTACTTC.

Many counts were recorded for this clonotype. This chain links TRBV28 with TRBJ2-7; no reliable D call. CDR1 and CDR2 (germline): MDHEN, SYDVKM. Trimming pared 2 bases from V and 4 bases from J, leaving 6 bases between. The CDR3 length is 12 residues. CDR3 nucleotides: TGTGCCAGCAGTTTAAGGCCGTACGAGCAGTACTTC. It specifies CASSLRPYEQYF.